The rows below give T cell receptor beta chains drawn from one sample of a study of PD-L1 blockade in urothelial cancer. The data were produced by immunoSEQ multiplex PCR, yet TCRdb's version contains in-frame clones alone and is incomplete. Of about 32,000 clones listed, about a third are singletons. The sequencing used tumor tissue, collected before atezolizumab (anti-PD-L1) treatment. These receptors were collected from a man aged 55-75 years with urothelial cancer. The CDR3 runs from the conserved cysteine through the conserved F or W. Each record gives: V gene, D gene, CDR3 length, J gene, clone size, CDR3 DNA, CDR3 protein. A D gene is named only where the DNA matches it firmly. Clone sizes are given selectively: once, few, many, or a class where the clone is expanded.

>TRBV29-1|.|16|TRBJ2-4|.
TGCAGCGTTGGGGGCCAGGGGCCCCAAGGCAAAAACATTCAGTACTTC
CSVGGQGPQGKNIQYF
>TRBV18|.|14|TRBJ1-2|few
TGTGCCAGCTCACCAGAGATGTCAGGGTACGGCTACACCTTC
CASSPEMSGYGYTF
>TRBV28|TRBD1|14|TRBJ2-2|.
TGTGCCAGCAGTTCCACAGGGGACACCGGGGAGCTGTTTTTT
CASSSTGDTGELFF
>TRBV19|TRBD1|14|TRBJ1-2|few
TGTGCCAGTAGTATCTATAGGGGGCAAGGAGGCTACACCTTC
CASSIYRGQGGYTF
>TRBV15|.|15|TRBJ1-5|few
TGTGCCACCAGCCTCGGGTCAGCGAGAAATCAGCCCCAGCATTTT
CATSLGSARNQPQHF
>TRBV11-3|.|15|TRBJ2-3|many
TGTGCCAGCAGCTTAATAGGGGCATCCACAGATACGCAGTATTTT
CASSLIGASTDTQYF
>TRBV28|TRBD1|15|TRBJ1-2|.
TGTGCCAGCAGTTACGGGACAGGGAAGGCCTATGGCTACACCTTC
CASSYGTGKAYGYTF
>TRBV12-5|.|16|TRBJ1-3|few
TGTGCCAGCACCCCCTCGGAGCAGTTCTCTGGAAACACCATATATTTT
CASTPSEQFSGNTIYF
>TRBV19|TRBD1|18|TRBJ1-3|.
TGTGCCAGTAGTTCAAGGACAGGGGGCGCGTTCTCTGGAAACACCATATATTTT
CASSSRTGGAFSGNTIYF
>TRBV6-8|.|14|TRBJ1-5|few
TGTGCCAGTCGGGCGGGGGGAAGCAATCAGCCCCAGCATTTT
CASRAGGSNQPQHF
>TRBV19|.|14|TRBJ1-3|.
TGTGCCAGTAGGAGCGGACAAACTGGAAACACCATATATTTT
CASRSGQTGNTIYF
>TRBV29-1|TRBD2|14|TRBJ2-1|few
TGCAGCGTTGAAGGACTAGCGGGAGATAATGAGCAGTTCTTC
CSVEGLAGDNEQFF
>TRBV10-3|.|14|TRBJ2-7|few
TGTGCCATCAGTGAGTCGCAGGGACCCTACGAGCAGTACTTC
CAISESQGPYEQYF
>TRBV18|.|14|TRBJ1-1|few
TGTGCCAGCTTGCAGGGGCGATTGAACACTGAAGCTTTCTTT
CASLQGRLNTEAFF
>TRBV14|TRBD1|14|TRBJ1-6|.
TGTGCCAGCAGCCTGACAGGGGGGAATTCACCCCTCCACTTT
CASSLTGGNSPLHF
>TRBV14|TRBD1|17|TRBJ2-6|.
TGTGCCAGCAGCCAACCGGGACAGAGGTCTGGGGCCAACGTCCTGACTTTC
CASSQPGQRSGANVLTF
>TRBV28|.|13|TRBJ1-2|few
TGTGCCAGCAGCCCAACAGGGAACTATGGCTACACCTTC
CASSPTGNYGYTF
>TRBV15|TRBD2|15|TRBJ2-3|few
TGTGCCACCAGCAGAGAAGCGGGGGCCGGGGATACGCAGTATTTT
CATSREAGAGDTQYF
>TRBV18|.|15|TRBJ2-6|once
TGTGCCAGCTCCGCCGGGACGGCGGGGGCCAACGTCCTGACTTTC
CASSAGTAGANVLTF
>TRBV19|.|17|TRBJ2-2|.
TGTGCCAGTAGTATAGATCAGGGGAGGCAGGTCACCGGGGAGCTGTTTTTT
CASSIDQGRQVTGELFF
>TRBV13|.|13|TRBJ1-3|.
TGTGCCAGCAGCACAGGGAAGGGAAACACCATATATTTT
CASSTGKGNTIYF
>TRBV6-8|.|15|TRBJ2-2|once
TGTGCCACCTCTAAGAGGACCGAGAACACCGGGGAGCTGTTTTTT
CATSKRTENTGELFF
>TRBV7-5|.|15|TRBJ1-2|.
TGTGCCAGCAGCTTGGGTCCAGGGGCCTTATATGGCTACACCTTC
CASSLGPGALYGYTF
>TRBV6-8|TRBD2|12|TRBJ2-5|.
TGTGCCAGCACGGGGGGGAGAGAGACCCAGTACTTC
CASTGGRETQYF
>TRBV11-3|.|17|TRBJ1-3|.
TGTGCCAGCAGCTTGACTGGGGGAGCTTTGGCCGGAAACACCATATATTTT
CASSLTGGALAGNTIYF
>TRBV5-1|.|14|TRBJ2-7|.
TGCGCCAGCAGCGACCAGGGAATCCCCTACGAGCAGTACTTC
CASSDQGIPYEQYF
>TRBV6-8|TRBD1|14|TRBJ1-5|.
TGTGCCAGCACCGATGGACAGGGTAATCAGCCCCAGCATTTT
CASTDGQGNQPQHF
>TRBV18|TRBD1|14|TRBJ2-7|.
TGTGCCAGCTCACCTCGACAGGGAACCTACGAGCAGTACTTC
CASSPRQGTYEQYF
>TRBV30|.|15|TRBJ2-1|.
TGTGCCTGGAGTGTAGATGCGGGCATAAACAATGAGCAGTTCTTC
CAWSVDAGINNEQFF
>TRBV2|TRBD1|16|TRBJ1-2|.
TGTGCCAGCAGCTACATGGGGGGAGGGGGCAGCGGTGGCTACACCTTC
CASSYMGGGGSGGYTF
>TRBV29-1|.|13|TRBJ2-7|.
TGCAGCGTTGAGGTGTCAGGGGTGAACGAGCAGTACTTC
CSVEVSGVNEQYF
>TRBV6-8|.|14|TRBJ2-5|.
TGTGCCAGCAGTTACGGGCGGTTCCAAGAGACCCAGTACTTC
CASSYGRFQETQYF
>TRBV18|TRBD2|16|TRBJ2-1|.
TGTGCCAGCTCATCCACCGGGACTAGCGCCCACAATGAGCAGTTCTTC
CASSSTGTSAHNEQFF
>TRBV19|.|16|TRBJ1-2|.
TGTGCCAGTAGTATAGACCCAGGGAGCCCGGACTATGGCTACACCTTC
CASSIDPGSPDYGYTF
>TRBV11-3|TRBD1|15|TRBJ1-6|.
TGTGCCAGCAGCTCCCAGACAGGGTCAAATTCACCCCTCCACTTT
CASSSQTGSNSPLHF
>TRBV19|TRBD2|18|TRBJ2-1|few
TGTGCCAGTAGTAGGGGATCTAGCGGGAGGGCCATCAACAATGAGCAGTTCTTC
CASSRGSSGRAINNEQFF
>TRBV1|.|16|TRBJ2-2|.
TGCGCCAGCAGCCAAGCCCCGGACCGATACACCGGGGAGCTGTTTTTT
CASSQAPDRYTGELFF
>TRBV19|.|12|TRBJ1-2|few
TGTGCCAGTAGGACTGCTAACTATGGCTACACCTTC
CASRTANYGYTF
>TRBV11-3|TRBD1|16|TRBJ2-7|.
TGTGCCAGCAGCTCCCTGACGGGACAGGGGGTTCACGAGCAGTACTTC
CASSSLTGQGVHEQYF